This T cell receptor beta chain was retrieved from a study of PD-L1 blockade in urothelial cancer. Study at large: At some point between 2014 and 2016 therapy began: atezolizumab 1,200 mg intravenously every 3 weeks. Enrolled patients had been treated previously with 0 to 3 chemotherapy regimens. At 3 weeks after treatment start (second dose) and again at 6 weeks, blood was analyzed. The study recovered a median of 141,255 T cells per blood sample.

Time point: peripheral blood 6 weeks after treatment start. The germline gives CDR1 MGHRA, CDR2 YSYEKL. The CDR3 is made up of 16 amino acids. V dropped 3 bases and J dropped 7; count of bases not matched to a gene: 7. Measured with immunoSEQ multiplex PCR; TCRdb has only the in-frame clones, and not every one. The table has around 110,000 clones, approximately 90% seen once. This clone appeared a single time. The rearrangement links TRBV4-1 to TRBJ1-4; 11 nucleotides match TRBD1. The specimen was PBMCs, collected around atezolizumab (anti-PD-L1) treatment. This TCR derives from a man in his sixties with urothelial cancer. This CDR3 is CASSQIGQGAGEKLFF. In nucleotides, the CDR3 is TGCGCCAGCAGCCAGATTGGACAGGGGGCAGGTGAAAAACTGTTTTTT.